A single sample is the source of the 18 T cell receptor beta chains below, sequenced in a study of T cells after yellow fever vaccination. Using its own MiXCR run on the 5' RACE reads, TCRdb lists one record per CDR3 protein. This table holds some 52,000 distinct CDR3 sequences, about 6.6% found once. The specimen comprised CD8+ T cells not binding an NS4B(214-222) dextramer, sorted from PBMCs, sampled about 41 days after the first yellow fever vaccination. These receptors came from a man aged 18-30 years who received the YFV17D yellow fever vaccine.

This clonotype has at least ten counts. V is TRBV6-2 or TRBV6-3 and J is TRBJ1-1; D is possibly TRBD1 (5 bases). The V gene lost 6 bases and the J gene lost 11 bases, with 19 bases spanning the gap. The CDR3 extends over 13 amino acids. Germline CDR1 is MNHEY and CDR2 is SVGEGT. DNA for the CDR3: TGTGCCAGCAGCCGAATCGGGGGATTGTTTGCTTTCTTT. Amino acids: CASSRIGGLFAFF.

The table lists this clonotype with many counts. V is TRBV4-1 and J is TRBJ2-2; tentatively, D is TRBD1 (6 bases). The CDR3 has 15 residues. The V gene lost 7 bases and the J gene lost 5 bases, with 17 bases spanning the gap. CDR1 MGHRA and CDR2 YSYEKL come from the germline V gene. The CDR3 DNA reads TGCGCCAGCACCCTTTCAGGGGCAGGAACCGGGGAGCTGTTTTTT. Amino acid sequence: CASTLSGAGTGELFF.

Ten or more counts support this clonotype. V gene TRBV12-3 or TRBV12-4 combines with J gene TRBJ2-1; no clear D gene. The length of the CDR3 is 10 residues. Trimming stripped 9 bases from V and 5 bases from J, with 5 bases between. CDR3 DNA sequence: TGTGCCAGTGCTAACAATGAGCAGTTCTTC. Translating gives CASANNEQFF.

This clonotype appeared a few times. The rearrangement uses TRBV7-9 and TRBJ2-7, with D perhaps matching TRBD1 or TRBD2 (5 bases each). The CDR3 totals 12 residues. Germline values: CDR1 SEHNR, CDR2 FQNEAQ (reference sequence). Trimming shortened V by 5 bases and J by 6 bases, and 11 bases separated the two germline ends. The CDR3 sequence is CASSLTGTEQYF. In DNA form, the CDR3 reads TGTGCCAGCAGCCTGACGGGGACCGAGCAGTACTTC.

Many counts were recorded for this clonotype. This rearrangement joins TRBV4-3 to TRBJ1-2; 8 positions match TRBD1. The CDR3 has 15 residues. The germline V gene has CDR1 LGHNA and CDR2 YSLEER. The V gene end was trimmed by 0 bases and the J gene end by 4 bases; junction bases not matched to a gene: 4. The CDR3 region is CASSQERTGSYGYTF. The CDR3 coding sequence is TGCGCCAGCAGCCAAGAGAGGACAGGGTCCTATGGCTACACCTTC.

This clonotype has a count of ten or more. CDR3 nucleotide sequence: TGCGCCAGCAGCCAAAGACAGGGGGTTGCCAAAAACATTCAGTACTTC. Its translation is CASSQRQGVAKNIQYF. J is TRBJ2-4 and V is TRBV4-3, with 9 nucleotides matching TRBD1. Germline trimming cut 2 bases from V and 1 base from J; bases unmatched to any gene: 3. The CDR3 consists of 16 residues. From germline, CDR1 is LGHNA and CDR2 YSLEER.

This clonotype was detected a few times. V usage is TRBV7-2 and J usage is TRBJ1-2, with no clear D. The length of the CDR3 is 15 residues. V lost 5 bases and J lost 0, with 13 bases in between. Germline loops: CDR1 SGHTA, CDR2 FQGNSA. CDR3 DNA sequence: TGTGCCAGCAGCGACTGGGGTCAGGCTAACTATGGCTACACCTTC. Amino acid sequence: CASSDWGQANYGYTF.

The genes are TRBV10-3 and TRBJ1-1; no clear D. Germline lookup yields CDR1 ENHRY and CDR2 SYGVKD. Deletions cut 2 bases from V and 5 bases from J, with 15 bases between. This CDR3 has 15 residues. The CDR3 here is CAISETQWAGTEAFF. In nucleotides, the CDR3 is TGTGCCATCAGTGAGACCCAATGGGCGGGGACTGAAGCTTTCTTT.

CDR3 bases: TGTGCCAGCAGCCCCGGACAGGGGGCAGATACGCAGTATTTT. Translation gives CASSPGQGADTQYF. V usage is TRBV3-1 and J usage is TRBJ2-3, with 10 positions matching TRBD1. This CDR3 spans 14 amino acids. V dropped 4 bases and J dropped 4; count of bases not matched to a gene: 2. Germline-derived CDR1 and CDR2 are LGHDT and YNNKEL (reference sequence).

This clonotype appeared many times. The V and J genes are TRBV29-1 and TRBJ2-2, with a tentative D call TRBD2 (5 bases). V lost 5 bases and J 4 bases, leaving 11 bases between the germline ends. CDR3 length: 13 amino acids. Germline V CDR1 and CDR2: SQVTM, ANQGSEA. The CDR3 DNA reads as TGCAGCGTTAGTGCTGGAGGCACCGGGGAGCTGTTTTTT. Residues: CSVSAGGTGELFF.

This clonotype was recorded a few times. The rearrangement joins TRBV15 to TRBJ2-7; 7 nucleotides line up with TRBD1. The V gene end was trimmed by 3 bases and the J gene end by 3 bases; junction bases not matched to a gene: 8. CDR3 size: 15 residues. The germline gives CDR1 LNHNV, CDR2 YYDKDF (reference sequence). CDR3 DNA: TGTGCCACCAGCAGGGGAGACAGGGCCGGCTACGAGCAGTACTTC. Translated: CATSRGDRAGYEQYF.

This chain connects TRBV4-1 to TRBJ1-6; D not certain. This CDR3 has 13 amino acids. Between the trimmed V and J ends, which lost 3 bases and 9 bases, there was a span of 9 bases. Germline V gene sequence: CDR1 MGHRA, CDR2 YSYEKL. CDR3 DNA: TGCGCCAGCAGCCAGATGTCGGCTTCACCCCTCCACTTT. It yields the protein CASSQMSASPLHF.

This clonotype was seen at least ten times. V gene TRBV5-1 combines with J gene TRBJ2-7; D perhaps matches TRBD1 (5 bases). This CDR3 has 13 residues. From germline, CDR1 is SGHRS and CDR2 YFSETQ. V lost 1 base and J 7 bases, leaving 12 bases between the germline ends. DNA for the CDR3: TGCGCCAGCAGCTTGCAGGGTTTTCGGGAGCAGTACTTC. Translated, it gives CASSLQGFREQYF.

This clonotype came up a few times. The CDR3 bases are TGTGCCAGCAGCTTAATGTCAGATACGCAGTATTTT. Protein: CASSLMSDTQYF. The chain links TRBV5-6 to TRBJ2-3, with D unresolved. The V and J ends lost 2 bases and 4 bases respectively, with 5 bases between them. Germline lookup yields CDR1 SGHDT and CDR2 YYEEEE. This CDR3 spans 12 amino acids.

This clonotype showed up many times. This chain uses TRBV7-2 with TRBJ2-3; possibly TRBD2 for D (7 bases). Between the trimmed V and J ends, which lost 4 bases and 4 bases, there was a span of 12 bases. The CDR3 is 14 residues long. Per germline, CDR1 SGHTA and CDR2 FQGNSA. The CDR3 nucleotides are TGTGCCAGCAGCTACGCGGGGGCGGCAGATACGCAGTATTTT. As protein: CASSYAGAADTQYF.

V gene TRBV27 combines with J gene TRBJ1-6, with D unclear. V lost 6 bases and J lost 7, with 7 bases in between. The CDR3 covers 12 residues. CDR1 and CDR2 (germline): MNHEY, SMNVEV (reference sequence). CDR3 sequence reads: CASRAWNSPLHF. CDR3 nucleotide sequence: TGTGCCAGCAGGGCCTGGAATTCACCCCTCCACTTT.

The chain combines TRBV10-2 with TRBJ2-5; D is unclear. Germline V lookup: CDR1 WSHSY, CDR2 SAAADI. With 6 bases removed from V and 5 bases from J, the gap between germline ends came to 10 bases. CDR3 length equals 12 residues. CDR3: CASREVGETQYF. The DNA for the CDR3 is TGCGCCAGCAGAGAAGTAGGGGAGACCCAGTACTTC.

This clonotype was counted at least ten times. CDR3 loop: CASSQDPRPEAFF. Written as DNA, the CDR3 is TGTGCCAGCAGCCAAGACCCCAGACCTGAAGCTTTCTTT. The chain joins TRBV3-1 to TRBJ1-1; D remains ambiguous. V was trimmed by 0 bases and J by 6 bases, leaving 8 bases between them. The CDR3 consists of 13 residues. Germline V gives CDR1 LGHDT, CDR2 YNNKEL (reference sequence).